Listed here is a single T cell receptor (beta chain). Its antigen is not identified. Trimming took off 3 bases at V and 4 bases at J, with 23 bases between the two ends. The CDR3 extends over 19 amino acids. Germline V lookup: CDR1 SGHTS, CDR2 YDEGEE. The data stem from a study of Graves' ophthalmopathy and Graves' hyperthyroidism. Study-level findings and limits: Ophthalmopathy could be told apart from stable hyperthyroidism by a 13-signature model (about 88% sensitivity, over 65% specificity).

Pregnant or lactating patients and those with other autoimmune diseases or uncontrolled infections were excluded. RNA transcripts served as template for amplifying TCR beta CDR3 sequences. RT-PCR was first run with HTBI primers, then multiplex PCR in a second round. TCRdb reprocessed the multiplex PCR reads via MiXCR and lists one record per CDR3 protein. The sample records about 740,000 distinct CDR3 sequences, 35% to 50% being singletons. The TCR was taken from an adult man with Graves' ophthalmopathy. The chain carries TRBV5-8 and TRBJ1-6; the D gene is possibly TRBD1 (6 bases). Specimen: peripheral blood. The CDR3 region is CASSSDEPGPGEYNSPLHF. In nucleotides, the CDR3 is TGTGCCAGCAGCTCGGACGAACCGGGACCAGGGGAATATAATTCACCCCTCCACTTT.